Listed below are T cell receptor beta chains from one sample, sequenced in a study of Ad26.COV2.S vaccination and SARS-CoV-2 variants. Libraries were prepared by immunoSEQ multiplex PCR; TCRdb keeps only in-frame clonotypes and omits some of them. The sample includes roughly 700,000 clones, 89% of them seen just once. The source was peripheral blood, collected in a trial of Ad26.COV2.S vaccine versus placebo. Receptor source: a person aged 18 to 65 who received the Ad26.COV2.S COVID-19 vaccine or a placebo. CDR3s include the opening cysteine and the closing phenylalanine or tryptophan. D genes are given only for firm matches. Where a row states a size, it is once, few, many or the class of an expanded clone; other rows omit it.

.,TRBV7-2,.,TRBJ2-2,CASSQGHSNTGELFF,TGTGCCAGCAGCCAGGGACATTCGAACACCGGGGAGCTGTTTTTT
.,TRBV3-1/TRBV3-2,.,TRBJ2-7,CASSPTGPYEQYF,TGTGCCAGCAGCCCGACGGGACCCTACGAGCAGTACTTC
.,TRBV20-1,.,TRBJ1-6,CSAGWGIPLHF,TGCAGTGCTGGGTGGGGGATACCCCTCCACTTT
.,TRBV30,.,TRBJ2-3,CAWSVANTDTQYF,TGTGCCTGGAGTGTAGCCAACACAGATACGCAGTATTTT
.,TRBV19,.,TRBJ2-7,CASSIARGKSYEQYF,TGTGCCAGTAGTATTGCCAGGGGCAAATCCTACGAGCAGTACTTC
.,TRBV12-3/TRBV12-4,.,TRBJ1-2,CASSQGTAGYTF,TGTGCCAGCAGTCAAGGTACCGCTGGCTACACCTTC
once,TRBV19,TRBD1,TRBJ1-2,CASSIMLGQAYGYTF,TGTGCCAGTAGTATTATGTTGGGACAGGCCTATGGCTACACCTTC
.,TRBV10-3,.,TRBJ2-7,CAINQGPTYEQYF,TGTGCCATCAATCAGGGACCCACCTACGAGCAGTACTTC
.,TRBV19,TRBD2,TRBJ2-2,CASLPSGYTGELFF,TGTGCCAGTTTACCTAGCGGGTACACCGGGGAGCTGTTTTTT
.,TRBV18,TRBD2,TRBJ2-1,CASSPPYLAGGDEQFF,TGTGCCAGCTCACCACCGTATTTAGCGGGGGGGGATGAGCAGTTCTTC
.,TRBV9,.,TRBJ2-3,CASSVRASTDTQYF,TGTGCCAGCAGCGTCCGGGCCTCCACAGATACGCAGTATTTT
few,TRBV18,.,TRBJ2-5,CASSPGETQYF,TGTGCCAGCTCACCGGGAGAGACCCAGTACTTC
.,TRBV5-1,TRBD1,TRBJ2-7,CASSLYRTGHYEQYF,TGCGCCAGCAGCTTGTATAGGACAGGACACTACGAGCAGTACTTC
.,TRBV7-2,.,TRBJ2-7,CASSLSLGGTLVYEQYF,TGTGCCAGCAGCTTATCACTTGGAGGAACCCTTGTCTACGAGCAGTACTTC
.,TRBV2,TRBD1,TRBJ1-1,CASSPQGGGTEAFF,TGTGCCAGCAGTCCACAGGGGGGCGGCACTGAAGCTTTCTTT
.,TRBV12-3/TRBV12-4,.,TRBJ1-5,CASSLDVGQPQHF,TGTGCCAGCAGTTTGGACGTTGGCCAGCCCCAGCATTTT
.,TRBV18,.,TRBJ2-7,CASSPTQNSYEQYF,TGTGCCAGCTCACCCACCCAAAACTCCTACGAGCAGTACTTC
.,TRBV25-1,.,TRBJ2-6,CASSEGWAGANVLTF,TGTGCCAGCAGTGAAGGGTGGGCTGGGGCCAACGTCCTGACTTTC
.,TRBV30,.,TRBJ1-6,CAWSAPGRGGNSPLHF,TGTGCCTGGAGTGCCCCCGGGAGGGGTGGAAATTCACCCCTCCACTTT
.,TRBV3-1/TRBV3-2,TRBD2,TRBJ2-1,CASSQEPGLAGTGYEQFF,TGTGCCAGCAGCCAGGAGCCGGGACTAGCGGGGACAGGCTATGAGCAGTTCTTC
few,TRBV15,.,TRBJ2-7,CATSLNSAGLYEQYF,TGTGCCACCAGCCTTAATTCGGCGGGCCTCTACGAGCAGTACTTC
few,TRBV19,TRBD1,TRBJ1-6,CASSIAGTGDSPLHF,TGTGCCAGTAGTATCGCCGGGACAGGGGATTCACCCCTCCACTTT
.,TRBV30,.,TRBJ2-2,CAWSVVQGRITGELFF,TGTGCCTGGAGTGTAGTACAGGGTAGGATCACCGGGGAGCTGTTTTTT
.,TRBV5-6,.,TRBJ2-5,CASSLDGSLGETQYF,TGTGCCAGCAGCTTGGACGGAAGCTTGGGAGAGACCCAGTACTTC
once,TRBV10-3,TRBD1,TRBJ2-2,CAILPGQGITGELFF,TGTGCCATCTTACCCGGACAGGGCATCACCGGGGAGCTGTTTTTT
.,TRBV5-1,TRBD1,TRBJ1-4,CASSATQGINEKLFF,TGCGCCAGCAGCGCCACACAGGGGATTAATGAAAAACTGTTTTTT
.,TRBV7-9,.,TRBJ1-2,CASSSRGTNYGYTF,TGTGCCAGCAGCTCCCGTGGGACTAACTATGGCTACACCTTC
once,TRBV12-5,TRBD1,TRBJ1-2,CASTLTSGGGSYGYTF,TGTGCTAGTACCTTAACATCAGGGGGAGGAAGCTATGGCTACACCTTC
.,TRBV3-1/TRBV3-2,.,TRBJ2-2,CASSPQRGPNTGELFF,TGTGCCAGCAGCCCACAACGAGGACCGAACACCGGGGAGCTGTTTTTT
.,TRBV10-3,.,TRBJ1-4,CAISAGRNEKLFF,TGTGCCATCAGTGCCGGACGGAATGAAAAACTGTTTTTT
.,TRBV19,TRBD1,TRBJ1-1,CASSRDSDVAEAFF,TGTGCCAGTAGTAGGGACAGCGATGTGGCTGAAGCTTTCTTT
.,TRBV3-1/TRBV3-2,.,TRBJ2-1,CASSQEPSVNSNEQFF,TGTGCCAGCAGCCAAGAACCCTCGGTCAACAGCAATGAGCAGTTCTTC
.,TRBV3-1/TRBV3-2,TRBD1,TRBJ1-5,CASSQGGGNNQPQHF,TGTGCCAGCAGCCAAGGAGGGGGCAACAATCAGCCCCAGCATTTT
once,TRBV6-2/TRBV6-3,.,TRBJ2-3,CASSYFGSLITDTQYF,TGTGCCAGCAGTTACTTCGGGTCACTCATCACAGATACGCAGTATTTT
.,TRBV5-1,TRBD2,TRBJ2-1,CASSLGPGLAGSEQFF,TGCGCCAGCAGCTTGGGGCCGGGACTAGCGGGTTCGGAGCAGTTCTTC
.,TRBV12-5,.,TRBJ2-5,CASGLLQQGRDETQYF,TGTGCTAGTGGTTTGCTCCAGCAGGGGAGGGATGAGACCCAGTACTTC
.,TRBV7-8,TRBD2,TRBJ2-5,CASSLGRAGGKTQYF,TGTGCCAGCAGCTTAGGTCGAGCGGGAGGCAAGACCCAGTACTTC
.,TRBV4-1,.,TRBJ1-3,CASSQDSSGVSGNTIYF,TGCGCCAGCAGCCAAGATAGTTCGGGTGTCTCTGGAAACACCATATATTTT